The clone carrying this TCR beta chain was counted only a few times. Its matching antigen is unknown. The germline V gene has CDR1 SGHKS and CDR2 YYEKEE (reference sequence). V lost 0 bases, J lost 3 bases, and 12 bases lay in between. The CDR3 runs 15 residues. The data were produced by immunoSEQ multiplex PCR, yet TCRdb's version contains in-frame clones alone and is incomplete. The table includes about 26,000 clones, roughly 81% detected once. This entry belongs to a study of CD4 T cells in relation to SARS-CoV-2 and coronaviruses. Overall study context: After 10 days of antigen culture, PBMC TCR beta CDR3s were sequenced. Shared crossreactive spike epitopes were mapped to their HLA restriction.

CD4+ T cells from unexposed donors were obtained before the COVID-19 pandemic (2011-2018). CD4+ T cells were isolated from the cells after 10 days of culture. Cultures received half-medium IL-2 refreshes on days 3 and 7. Sequencing input: CD4+ T cells from PBMCs, cultured in vitro. V usage is TRBV5-5 and J usage is TRBJ1-2, with D uncertain. This TCR was sampled from a human donor in good health. This CDR3 reads CASSLGGVTDYGYTF. In DNA, the CDR3 is TGTGCCAGCAGCTTGGGTGGCGTCACCGACTATGGCTACACCTTC.